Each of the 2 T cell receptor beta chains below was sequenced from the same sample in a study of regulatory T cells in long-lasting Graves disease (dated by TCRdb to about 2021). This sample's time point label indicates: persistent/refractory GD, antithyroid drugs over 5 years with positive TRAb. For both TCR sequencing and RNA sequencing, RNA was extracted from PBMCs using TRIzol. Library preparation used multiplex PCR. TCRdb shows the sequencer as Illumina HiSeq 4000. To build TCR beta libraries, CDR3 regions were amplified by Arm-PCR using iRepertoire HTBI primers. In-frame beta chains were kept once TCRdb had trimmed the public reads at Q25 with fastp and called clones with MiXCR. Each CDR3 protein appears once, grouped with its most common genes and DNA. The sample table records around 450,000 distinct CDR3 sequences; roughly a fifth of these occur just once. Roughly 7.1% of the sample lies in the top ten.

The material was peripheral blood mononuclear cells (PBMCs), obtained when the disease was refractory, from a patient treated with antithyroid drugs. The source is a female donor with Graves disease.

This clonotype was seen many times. In DNA form, the CDR3 reads TGTGCCAGCAGCCTAAGGGGGCCCGGGGAGCTGTTTTTT. Its protein is CASSLRGPGELFF. V and J are TRBV12-3 or TRBV12-4 and TRBJ2-2, with TRBD1 matching over 7 bases. The CDR3 spans 13 residues. Losses at the gene ends were 6 bases for V and 6 bases for J; bases not matched to a gene: 4.

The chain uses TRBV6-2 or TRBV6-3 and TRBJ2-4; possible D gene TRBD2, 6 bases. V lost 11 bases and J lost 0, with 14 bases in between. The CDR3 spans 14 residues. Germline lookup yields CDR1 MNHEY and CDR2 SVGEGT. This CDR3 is CAAGGLLAKNIQYF. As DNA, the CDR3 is TGTGCCGCCGGGGGACTTTTAGCCAAAAACATTCAGTACTTC.